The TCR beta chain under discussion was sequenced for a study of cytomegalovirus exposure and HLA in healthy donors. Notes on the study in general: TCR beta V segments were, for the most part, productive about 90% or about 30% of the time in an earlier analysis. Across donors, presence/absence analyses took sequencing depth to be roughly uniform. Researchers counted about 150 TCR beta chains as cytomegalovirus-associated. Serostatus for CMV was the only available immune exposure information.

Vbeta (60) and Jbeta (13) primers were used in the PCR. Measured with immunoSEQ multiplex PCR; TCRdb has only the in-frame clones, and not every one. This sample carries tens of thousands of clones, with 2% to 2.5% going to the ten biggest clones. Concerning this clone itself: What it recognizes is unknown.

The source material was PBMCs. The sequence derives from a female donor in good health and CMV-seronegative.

CDR3 sequence: CASSVSGLSSTNYGYTF. The CDR3, as DNA: TGTGCCAGCAGTGTGAGCGGGCTGTCGTCCACTAACTATGGCTACACCTTC. The chain is built from TRBV6-1 and TRBJ1-2; D is unclear. The CDR3 covers 17 residues. V was pared by 4 bases and J by 0 bases, with 18 bases between. Germline CDR1 MNHNS, CDR2 SASEGT.